A single sample gave rise to the 9 T cell receptor beta chains below, sequenced in a study of cytomegalovirus exposure and HLA in healthy donors. This PCR relied on a set of 60 Vbeta primers and 13 Jbeta primers. Generated by immunoSEQ multiplex PCR, the TCRdb table keeps only in-frame clones and is missing some. The listing contains 140,000 or so clones. The material sequenced was PBMCs. These receptor sequences come from a male donor in good health and CMV-seronegative.

The J gene is TRBJ2-5, the V gene TRBV15, with TRBD1 as a possible D gene (5 bases). With 3 bases removed from V and 2 bases from J, the gap between germline ends came to 7 bases. Germline CDR1 and CDR2: LNHNV and YYDKDF (reference sequence). This CDR3 comprises 13 residues. DNA of the CDR3: TGTGCCACCAGCAGGACAGATCAAGAGACCCAGTACTTC. Protein: CATSRTDQETQYF.

The rearrangement uses TRBV10-1 and TRBJ2-7; the match to TRBD2 covers 8 bases. CDR1 is WNHNN and CDR2 is SYGVQD in the germline V gene (reference sequence). With 4 bases clipped from V and 3 bases from J, the junction kept 11 bases outside the gene matches. This CDR3 is 16 amino acids long. This chain's CDR3 is CASSAPGLVGDYEQYF. In DNA, the CDR3 is TGCGCCAGCAGTGCCCCGGGACTAGTGGGAGACTACGAGCAGTACTTC.

V gene TRBV18 combines with J gene TRBJ2-5; D may be TRBD2 (6 bases). Germline V gives CDR1 KGHSH, CDR2 LQKENI. The length of the CDR3 is 14 residues. The ends were cut back, 0 bases at V and 3 bases at J, with 8 bases in the middle. The DNA for the CDR3 is TGTGCCAGCTCACCACCTACTAGCAAAGAGACCCAGTACTTC. Protein product: CASSPPTSKETQYF.

The chain couples TRBV18 to TRBJ2-7; 9 bases map to TRBD1. V trimming: 4 bases; J trimming: 3 bases; junction bases outside the gene matches: 16. In germline, CDR1 is KGHSH, CDR2 LQKENI. The CDR3 runs 18 residues. The CDR3 is CASSRYGGQGNSGYEQYF. CDR3 DNA sequence: TGTGCCAGCTCACGCTATGGGGGACAGGGTAATTCGGGCTACGAGCAGTACTTC.

This CDR3 reads CASSHIFDRGGGGYTF. CDR3 bases: TGTGCCAGCAGCCATATCTTCGACAGGGGCGGAGGCGGCTACACCTTC. The rearrangement uses TRBV4-2 and TRBJ1-2; 8 nucleotides align to TRBD1. Trimming removed 3 bases from V and 8 bases from J; junction bases left unmatched: 14. CDR1 is LGHNA and CDR2 is YNFKEQ in the germline V gene. The CDR3 is made up of 16 amino acids.

The chain has TRBV2 and TRBJ2-1, with 11 bases matching TRBD2. CDR1 SNHLY and CDR2 FYNNEI come from the germline V gene. This CDR3 contains 19 residues. J lost 0 bases, V lost 5 bases, and 12 bases had no gene match. The CDR3 DNA sequence: TGTGCCAGCAGTACCGGGACTAGCGGCTCCCGTAGCTCCTACAATGAGCAGTTCTTC. Encoded protein: CASSTGTSGSRSSYNEQFF.

The gene calls are TRBV29-1 and TRBJ2-5, with 10 bases aligning to TRBD1. TRBJ2-7 matches the DNA end more closely, so the J call is doubtful. Germline CDR1 is SQVTM and CDR2 is ANQGSEA. This CDR3 comprises 13 residues. CDR3 residues: CSVRGTGVYEQYF. Here the CDR3 DNA reads TGCAGCGTTCGGGGGACAGGGGTATACGAGCAGTACTTC.

V is TRBV19 and J is TRBJ1-2, with 8 positions matching TRBD1. Germline loops: CDR1 LNHDA, CDR2 SQIVND (reference sequence). This CDR3 is built from 15 residues. V shed 0 bases and J 8 bases; nucleotides not matched to a gene: 8. For the CDR3, the DNA is TGTGCCAGTAGTATAGATTTTCAGGGGGCGAGGGGCTACACCTTC. Its translation is CASSIDFQGARGYTF.

The chain is built from TRBV4-2 and TRBJ1-6; D unclear. Germline V CDR1 and CDR2: LGHNA, YNFKEQ. The CDR3 length is 16 residues. The V gene lost 0 bases and the J gene lost 9 bases, with 15 bases spanning the gap. CDR3 DNA sequence: TGTGCCAGCAGCCAAGATGGTACATCCACGGGTTCACCCCTCCACTTT. Its protein product is CASSQDGTSTGSPLHF.